The sample holds a few counts of the clone carrying this TCR beta chain. The antigen remains undetermined. The sample originates from a study of OX40 agonist ivuxolimab in advanced cancers. Study in general: Patients were dosed intravenously with ivuxolimab at 0.01 to 10 mg/kg every 2 weeks. General study points: Partial responders treated at 0.1-3.0 mg/kg exhibited clonal expansion among the lowest measured.

This CDR3 comprises 13 residues. V was clipped by 5 bases and J by 4 bases, with 11 bases between them. CDR1 and CDR2 (germline): LNHDA, SQIVND (reference sequence). Clones were sequenced by immunoSEQ multiplex PCR, and TCRdb holds only the in-frame ones, with some missing. The data contain 45,000 to 50,000 clones, roughly 93% of them singletons. The material was CD4+ or CD8+ T cells sorted from blood, obtained in a trial of the OX40 agonist ivuxolimab. The chain employs TRBV19 and TRBJ1-2; D might be TRBD1 (5 bases). The receptor was derived from an adult with an advanced solid tumor such as melanoma, head and neck, liver or kidney cancer. For the CDR3, the DNA is TGTGCCAGTAGTGAGGGGTTGGGCTATGGCTACACCTTC. Amino acid sequence: CASSEGLGYGYTF.